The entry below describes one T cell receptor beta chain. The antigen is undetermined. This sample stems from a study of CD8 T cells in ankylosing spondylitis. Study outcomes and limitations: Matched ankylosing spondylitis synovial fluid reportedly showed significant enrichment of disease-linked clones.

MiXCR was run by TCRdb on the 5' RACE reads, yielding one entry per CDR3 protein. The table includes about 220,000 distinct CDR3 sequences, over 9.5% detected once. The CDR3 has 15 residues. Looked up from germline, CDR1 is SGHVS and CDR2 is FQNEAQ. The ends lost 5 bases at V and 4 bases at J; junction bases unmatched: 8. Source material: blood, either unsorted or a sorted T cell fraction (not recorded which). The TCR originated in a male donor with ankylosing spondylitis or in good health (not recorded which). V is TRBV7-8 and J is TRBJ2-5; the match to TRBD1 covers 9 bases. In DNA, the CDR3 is TGTGCCAGCAGCGGCGGGACAGGGAGTATAGAGACCCAGTACTTC. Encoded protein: CASSGGTGSIETQYF.